These 27 T cell receptor beta chains came from one sample sequenced in a study of blood T cell repertoires in COVID-19. The data were produced by immunoSEQ multiplex PCR, yet TCRdb's version contains in-frame clones alone and is incomplete. The data hold 150,000 to 200,000 clones, with 80% to 90% observed a single time. The source material was peripheral blood. The receptors stem from a man aged 50 to 59 with active or convalescent COVID-19.

This chain links TRBV4-1 with TRBJ2-1, with TRBD2 identical over 8 bases. V trimming: 1 base; J trimming: 8 bases; junction bases outside the gene matches: 4. CDR1 is MGHRA and CDR2 is YSYEKL in the germline V gene. The CDR3 totals 14 residues. CDR3: CASSQGELADEQFF. Here the CDR3 DNA reads TGCGCCAGCAGCCAAGGTGAACTAGCGGATGAGCAGTTCTTC.

This chain connects TRBV5-1 to TRBJ1-1; D is unresolved. Deletions cut 4 bases from V and 0 bases from J, with 16 bases between. Germline V gene lookup returns CDR1 SGHRS and CDR2 YFSETQ. The CDR3 has 16 amino acids. The DNA for the CDR3 is TGCGCCAGCAGCGCCTCACAGTTCTCCATGAACACTGAAGCTTTCTTT. This codes for CASSASQFSMNTEAFF.

The CDR3 coding sequence is TGTGCCAGCAGTGACACAGGTTTACAAGAGACCCAGTACTTC. Residues: CASSDTGLQETQYF. The chain employs TRBV28 and TRBJ2-5; tentatively, D is TRBD1 (5 bases). The CDR3 is made up of 14 amino acids. The V end was cut by 5 bases, the J end by 2 bases, with 12 bases between. Germline V CDR1 and CDR2: MDHEN, SYDVKM.

The chain couples TRBV18 to TRBJ2-7; 8 nucleotides agree with TRBD2. Germline CDR1 and CDR2: KGHSH and LQKENI. This CDR3 is 15 amino acids long. With 2 bases clipped from V and 6 bases from J, the junction kept 9 bases outside the gene matches. The CDR3 DNA follows: TGTGCCAGCTCACCAGGGGTAGCGGGATCGGGCGAGCAGTACTTC. This translates into CASSPGVAGSGEQYF.

The chain has TRBV5-4 and TRBJ2-7; unclear D gene. Between the trimmed V and J ends, which lost 1 base and 1 base, there was a span of 6 bases. Germline loops: CDR1 SGHNT, CDR2 YYREEE (reference sequence). This CDR3 has 13 amino acids. This chain's CDR3 is CASSLRGSYEQYF. The CDR3 coding sequence is TGTGCCAGCAGCTTGAGAGGATCCTACGAGCAGTACTTC.

This clone was counted a few times. The V and J genes are TRBV6-1 and TRBJ1-2; 8 nucleotides line up with TRBD1. Germline V gene sequence: CDR1 MNHNS, CDR2 SASEGT. V lost 3 bases and J lost 5; bases outside the gene matches: 2. CDR3 size: 13 residues. The CDR3 loop reads CASSEQGAYGYTF. The CDR3 region has the DNA TGTGCCAGCAGTGAGCAGGGGGCTTATGGCTACACCTTC.

This rearrangement joins TRBV30 to TRBJ2-7, with D unresolved. Trimming removed 5 bases at V and 0 bases at J, with 14 bases between. The CDR3 loop spans 14 amino acids. The germline V gene has CDR1 GTSNPN and CDR2 SVGIG (reference sequence). This CDR3 is CAWVDTAPSYEQYF. The DNA of the CDR3 is TGTGCCTGGGTAGACACGGCGCCCTCCTACGAGCAGTACTTC.

This chain joins TRBV18 and TRBJ1-5; D gene unclear. Germline V gene lookup returns CDR1 KGHSH and CDR2 LQKENI. V lost 1 base and J lost 5, with 6 bases in between. The CDR3 has 13 amino acids. The CDR3 coding sequence is TGTGCCAGCTCACCACTTAGAGATCAGCCCCAGCATTTT. It translates to CASSPLRDQPQHF.

V is TRBV15 and J is TRBJ2-7; D ambiguous. V lost 3 bases, J lost 4 bases, and 7 bases lay in between. The germline V gene has CDR1 LNHNV and CDR2 YYDKDF (reference sequence). This CDR3 spans 12 amino acids. The DNA for the CDR3 is TGTGCCACCAGCAGGGCAGATTACGAGCAGTACTTC. Amino acid sequence: CATSRADYEQYF.

This clone was recorded only once. This chain uses TRBV6-2 or TRBV6-3 with TRBJ2-3; the D is unclear. This CDR3 is built from 14 residues. Per germline, CDR1 MNHEY and CDR2 SVGEGT. Trimming removed 2 bases at V and 4 bases at J, with 10 bases between. This CDR3 is CASSYLLTADTQYF. CDR3 nucleotide sequence: TGTGCCAGCAGTTACCTACTCACCGCAGATACGCAGTATTTT.

V usage is TRBV4-3 and J usage is TRBJ2-2; 9 bases match TRBD1. The CDR3 extends over 17 amino acids. Germline trimming cut 2 bases from V and 5 bases from J; bases unmatched to any gene: 9. CDR1 is LGHNA, CDR2 YSLEER, per germline. The CDR3 protein is CASSQSTGGPGTGELFF. In DNA form, the CDR3 reads TGCGCCAGCAGCCAATCAACAGGGGGCCCGGGTACCGGGGAGCTGTTTTTT.

The rearrangement joins TRBV6-6 to TRBJ1-1; TRBD1 agrees at 8 bases. CDR3 length equals 14 residues. Germline CDR1 reads MNHNY; CDR2 reads SVGAGI (reference sequence). The trim removed 5 bases at V and 6 bases at J, leaving 8 bases unmatched. CDR3 loop: CASSPQGGKAEAFF. CDR3 DNA: TGTGCCAGCAGTCCACAGGGGGGGAAGGCTGAAGCTTTCTTT.

This chain joins TRBV4-1 and TRBJ1-4, with D maybe TRBD1 (5 bases). Germline V gives CDR1 MGHRA, CDR2 YSYEKL. The germline V and J ends were trimmed by 0 bases and 0 bases, with 14 bases remaining between them. The CDR3 sequence is 18 residues long. The CDR3 loop reads CASSQDRGRTATNEKLFF. The CDR3 region has the DNA TGCGCCAGCAGCCAAGATAGGGGCAGGACGGCAACTAATGAAAAACTGTTTTTT.

This clone was observed a few times. This chain joins TRBV7-2 and TRBJ1-3; D unclear. V dropped 4 bases and J dropped 1 base, with 5 bases sitting between them. The CDR3 contains 13 residues. Germline assignment: CDR1 SGHTA and CDR2 FQGNSA. The CDR3 region has the DNA TGTGCCAGCAGCTCCCATTCTGGAAACACCATATATTTT. Encoded protein: CASSSHSGNTIYF.

The chain joins TRBV6-4 to TRBJ1-5; TRBD1 matches 9 bases. The V segment lost 3 bases and the J segment 1 base; nucleotides outside the gene matches: 4. The CDR3 totals 16 residues. Germline assignment: CDR1 MRHNA and CDR2 SNTAGT. CDR3 DNA: TGTGCCAGCAGTGAGACAGGGGGGAAGAGCAATCAGCCCCAGCATTTT. Its protein product is CASSETGGKSNQPQHF.

The genes are TRBV6-5 and TRBJ1-6; TRBD1 might be the D (5 bases). CDR1 is MNHEY, CDR2 SVGAGI, per germline. The CDR3 loop spans 14 amino acids. V gave up 7 bases and J gave up 7 bases, with 14 bases separating them. The DNA of the CDR3 is TGTGCCAGCATTTTCGGGGGAGGGAATTCACCCCTCCACTTT. Translated, it gives CASIFGGGNSPLHF.

V is TRBV2 and J is TRBJ2-7, with TRBD1 matching over 8 bases. The germline gives CDR1 SNHLY, CDR2 FYNNEI. CDR3 length equals 15 residues. Unmatched junction bases numbered 7, after V lost 5 bases and J lost 1 base. The CDR3 DNA reads as TGTGCCAGCAGTCACGGACAGGGAGCATCCTACGAGCAGTACTTC. As protein: CASSHGQGASYEQYF.

The rearrangement links TRBV7-7 to TRBJ2-7; a possible D gene is TRBD1 (5 bases). Trimming left V 1 base short and J 0 bases short, with 10 bases between. The germline CDR1 and CDR2 sequences are SSHAT and FNYEAQ (reference sequence). The CDR3 consists of 15 residues. The CDR3 spells CASSLGQGRSYEQYF. CDR3 nucleotides: TGTGCCAGCAGCTTAGGCCAGGGCCGCTCCTACGAGCAGTACTTC.

This clone was seen once. The rearrangement joins TRBV18 to TRBJ1-1; 10 bases align to TRBD1. The V gene's germline CDR1 is KGHSH and CDR2 LQKENI. The CDR3 runs to 14 residues. V shed 3 bases and J 4 bases; nucleotides not matched to a gene: 2. The DNA of the CDR3 is TGTGCCAGCTCACCGGGACAGGGGAGCACTGAAGCTTTCTTT. Translating gives CASSPGQGSTEAFF.

The chain links TRBV12-3 or TRBV12-4 to TRBJ1-2; possibly TRBD1 for D (5 bases). The CDR3 sequence is 13 residues long. V gave up 4 bases and J gave up 0 bases, with 6 bases separating them. CDR3 nucleotides: TGTGCCAGCAGTTCGACAGCTAACTATGGCTACACCTTC. As protein: CASSSTANYGYTF.

J is TRBJ2-2 and V is TRBV7-7, with a weak D call TRBD1 (7 bases). V gave up 4 bases and J gave up 7 bases, with 16 bases separating them. CDR3 length: 15 residues. Germline assignment: CDR1 SSHAT and CDR2 FNYEAQ (reference sequence). CDR3 sequence: CASSWAQGGVGELFF. CDR3 nucleotide sequence: TGTGCCAGCAGCTGGGCCCAGGGGGGAGTCGGGGAGCTGTTTTTT.

In nucleotides, the CDR3 is TGTGCCAGTAGTCAAGAGGGACTAGCCAACAATGAGCAGTTCTTC. Its translation is CASSQEGLANNEQFF. The V call is TRBV19, the J call TRBJ2-1; 9 nucleotides line up with TRBD2. The CDR3 runs 15 residues. The germline CDR1 and CDR2 sequences are LNHDA and SQIVND (reference sequence). After removal of 5 bases from V and 5 bases from J, the junction contained 7 bases not matched to a gene.

The chain links TRBV19 to TRBJ1-1, with 7 bases matching TRBD1. The germline gives CDR1 LNHDA, CDR2 SQIVND (reference sequence). The junction had 6 bases not matched to a gene; V was cut back by 10 bases and J by 1 base. The CDR3 sequence is 13 residues long. The CDR3 reads CATTTGTNTEAFF. The CDR3 DNA reads TGTGCCACCACGACAGGGACGAACACTGAAGCTTTCTTT.

The rearrangement joins TRBV6-1 to TRBJ2-5, with TRBD2 matching 12 bases. The germline CDR1 and CDR2 sequences are MNHNS and SASEGT. V was clipped by 4 bases and J by 2 bases; unmatched bases: 5. The CDR3 covers 16 residues. CDR3 DNA: TGTGCCAGCAGTGTACTAGCGGGGGGACTTCAAGAGACCCAGTACTTC. Translating gives CASSVLAGGLQETQYF.

This chain joins TRBV10-3 and TRBJ2-2; 11 positions match TRBD2. Trimming cost V 6 bases and J 0 bases; bases outside gene matches: 9. CDR1 ENHRY and CDR2 SYGVKD come from the germline V gene. The CDR3 extends over 18 amino acids. Here the CDR3 DNA reads TGTGCCATCAGGAAGGTAGCGGGAGGGTCCCCGAACACCGGGGAGCTGTTTTTT. Its protein product is CAIRKVAGGSPNTGELFF.

The genes are TRBV7-9 and TRBJ1-5; D is ambiguous. CDR1 is SEHNR and CDR2 is FQNEAQ in the germline V gene (reference sequence). CDR3 length: 13 residues. With 8 bases removed from V and 2 bases from J, the gap between germline ends came to 10 bases. CDR3 amino acids: CASGEMGNQPQHF. For the CDR3, the DNA is TGTGCCAGCGGGGAGATGGGCAATCAGCCCCAGCATTTT. The full variable domain, its missing parts supplied by reference TRBV7-9 and TRBJ1-5, is DTGVSQNPRHKITKRGQNVTFRCDPISEHNRLYWYRQTLGQGPEFLTYFQNEAQLEKSRLLSDRFSAERPKGSFSTLEIQRTEQGDSAMYLCASGEMGNQPQHFGDGTRLSIL.

J is TRBJ2-1 and V is TRBV5-1, with 8 positions matching TRBD2. The germline V gene has CDR1 SGHRS and CDR2 YFSETQ. This CDR3 has 17 amino acids. V shed 2 bases, J shed 0 bases, and the junction held 7 bases outside the gene matches. In DNA form, the CDR3 reads TGCGCCAGCAGCTTAGGTCATCGGGGGGGCTCCTACAATGAGCAGTTCTTC. It codes for CASSLGHRGGSYNEQFF.